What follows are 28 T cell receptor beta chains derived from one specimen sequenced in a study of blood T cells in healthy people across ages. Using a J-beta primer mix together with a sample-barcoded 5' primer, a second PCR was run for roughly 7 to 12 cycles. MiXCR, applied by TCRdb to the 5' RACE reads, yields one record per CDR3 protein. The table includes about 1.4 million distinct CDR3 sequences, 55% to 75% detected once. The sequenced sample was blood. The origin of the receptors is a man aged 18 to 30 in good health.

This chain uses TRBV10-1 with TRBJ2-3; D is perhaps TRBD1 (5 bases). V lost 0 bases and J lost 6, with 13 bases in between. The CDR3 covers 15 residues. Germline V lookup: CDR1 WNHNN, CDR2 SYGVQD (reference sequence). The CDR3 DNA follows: TGCGCCAGCAGTGAGTCTAGGCAGGCAGGGGATACGCAGTATTTT. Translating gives CASSESRQAGDTQYF.

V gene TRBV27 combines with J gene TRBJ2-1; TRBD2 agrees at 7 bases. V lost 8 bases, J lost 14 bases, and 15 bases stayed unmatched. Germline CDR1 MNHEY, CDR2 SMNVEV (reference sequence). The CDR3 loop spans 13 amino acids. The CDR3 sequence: CASQTLAGAGKFF. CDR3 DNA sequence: TGTGCCAGCCAAACCCTGGCGGGAGCAGGAAAGTTCTTC.

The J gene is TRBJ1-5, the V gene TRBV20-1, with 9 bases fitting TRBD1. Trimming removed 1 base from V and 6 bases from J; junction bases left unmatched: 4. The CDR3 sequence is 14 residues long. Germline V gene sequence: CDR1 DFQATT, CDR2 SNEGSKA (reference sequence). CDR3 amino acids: CSARVQGAVQPQHF. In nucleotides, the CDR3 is TGCAGTGCTAGAGTACAGGGGGCTGTTCAGCCCCAGCATTTT.

CDR3 DNA sequence: TGTGCCAGCAGTTTAGGGGGAGACGCCAAAAACATTCAGTACTTC. This sequence encodes CASSLGGDAKNIQYF. This chain uses TRBV12-3 or TRBV12-4 with TRBJ2-4, with a tentative D call TRBD2 (5 bases). The V gene lost 1 base and the J gene lost 1 base, with 8 bases spanning the gap. This CDR3 is 15 amino acids long.

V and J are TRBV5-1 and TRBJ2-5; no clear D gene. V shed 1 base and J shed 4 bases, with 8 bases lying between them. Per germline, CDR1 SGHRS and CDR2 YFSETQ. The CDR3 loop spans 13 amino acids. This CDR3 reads CASSLMTVETQYF. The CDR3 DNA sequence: TGCGCCAGCAGCTTGATGACGGTAGAGACCCAGTACTTC. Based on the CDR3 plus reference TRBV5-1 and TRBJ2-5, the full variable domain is KAGVTQTPRYLIKTRGQQVTLSCSPISGHRSVSWYQQTPGQGLQFLFEYFSETQRNKGNFPGRFSGRQFSNSRSEMNVSTLELGDSALYLCASSLMTVETQYFGPGTRLLVL.

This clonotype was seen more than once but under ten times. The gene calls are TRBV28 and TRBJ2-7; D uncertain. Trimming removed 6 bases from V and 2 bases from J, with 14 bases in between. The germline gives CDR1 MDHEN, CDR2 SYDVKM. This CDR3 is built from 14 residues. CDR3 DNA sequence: TGTGCCAGCAGCTTAGAGCCGGTCACCTACGAGCAGTACTTC. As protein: CASSLEPVTYEQYF.

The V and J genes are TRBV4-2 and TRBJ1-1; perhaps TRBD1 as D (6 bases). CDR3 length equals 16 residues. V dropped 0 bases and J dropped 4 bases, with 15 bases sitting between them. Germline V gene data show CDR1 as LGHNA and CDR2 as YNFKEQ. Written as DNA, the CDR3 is TGTGCCAGCAGCCAAGAAGTTAATAGGGGGAGCACTGAAGCTTTCTTT. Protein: CASSQEVNRGSTEAFF.

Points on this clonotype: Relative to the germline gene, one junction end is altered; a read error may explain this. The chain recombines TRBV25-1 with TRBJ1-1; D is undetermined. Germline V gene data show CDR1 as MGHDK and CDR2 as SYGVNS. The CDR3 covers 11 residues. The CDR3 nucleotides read TGTGCAAGCAGAATGACGGGTGAAGCTTTCTTT. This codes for CASRMTGEAFF.

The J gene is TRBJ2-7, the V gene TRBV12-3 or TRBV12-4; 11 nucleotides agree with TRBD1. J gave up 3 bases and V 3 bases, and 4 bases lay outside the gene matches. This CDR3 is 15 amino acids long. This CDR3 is CASSFGDRGGYEQYF. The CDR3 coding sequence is TGTGCCAGCAGTTTCGGGGACAGGGGGGGCTACGAGCAGTACTTC.

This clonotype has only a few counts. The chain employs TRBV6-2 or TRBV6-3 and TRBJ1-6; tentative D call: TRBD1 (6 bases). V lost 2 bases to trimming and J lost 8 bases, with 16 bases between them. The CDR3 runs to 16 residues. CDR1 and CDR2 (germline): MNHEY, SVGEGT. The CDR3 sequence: CASSYPSGQADSPLHF. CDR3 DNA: TGTGCCAGCAGTTACCCCTCGGGACAAGCAGATTCACCCCTCCACTTT.

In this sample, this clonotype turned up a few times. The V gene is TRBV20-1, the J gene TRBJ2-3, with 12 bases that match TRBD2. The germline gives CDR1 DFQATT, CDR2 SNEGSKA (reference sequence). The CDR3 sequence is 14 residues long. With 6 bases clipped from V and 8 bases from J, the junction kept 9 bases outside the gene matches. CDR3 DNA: TGCAGTGCAACTAGCGGGAGGCCCGGGGGTACGCAGTATTTT. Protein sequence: CSATSGRPGGTQYF.

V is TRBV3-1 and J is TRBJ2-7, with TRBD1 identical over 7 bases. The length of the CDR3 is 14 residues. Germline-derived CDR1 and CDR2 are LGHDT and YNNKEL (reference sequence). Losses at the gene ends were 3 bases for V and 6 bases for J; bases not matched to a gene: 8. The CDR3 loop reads CASSQTGYRSEQYF. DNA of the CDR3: TGTGCCAGCAGCCAGACAGGGTATAGAAGCGAGCAGTACTTC.

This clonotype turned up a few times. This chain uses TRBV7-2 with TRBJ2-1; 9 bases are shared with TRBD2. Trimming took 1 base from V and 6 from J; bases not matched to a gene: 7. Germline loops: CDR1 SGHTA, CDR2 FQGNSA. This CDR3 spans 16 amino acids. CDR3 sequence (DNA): TGTGCCAGCAGCTTAGATTTGCGGGGGGGGGGCAATGAGCAGTTCTTC. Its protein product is CASSLDLRGGGNEQFF.

CDR3 in amino acids: CASSLGAVRQYTTSYNSPLHF. DNA of the CDR3: TGTGCCAGCAGCTTAGGGGCCGTTCGACAGTATACAACCAGTTATAATTCACCCCTCCACTTT. The rearrangement joins TRBV7-6 to TRBJ1-6; TRBD1 might be the D (5 bases). The CDR3 is 21 amino acids. The V gene's germline CDR1 is SGHVS and CDR2 FNYEAQ. The V end was cut by 1 base, the J end by 4 bases, with 26 bases between.

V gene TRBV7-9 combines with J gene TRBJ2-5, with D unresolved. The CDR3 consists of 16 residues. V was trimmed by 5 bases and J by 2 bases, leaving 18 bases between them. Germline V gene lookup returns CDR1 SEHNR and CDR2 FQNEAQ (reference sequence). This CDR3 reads CASSTETTYLQETQYF. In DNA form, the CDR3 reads TGTGCCAGCAGCACCGAGACAACATACCTACAAGAGACCCAGTACTTC. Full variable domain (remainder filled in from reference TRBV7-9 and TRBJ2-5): DTGVSQNPRHKITKRGQNVTFRCDPISEHNRLYWYRQTLGQGPEFLTYFQNEAQLEKSRLLSDRFSAERPKGSFSTLEIQRTEQGDSAMYLCASSTETTYLQETQYFGPGTRLLVL.

CDR3 amino acids: CASSPPELEAFF. The DNA of the CDR3 is TGTGCCAGCAGCCCCCCGGAACTTGAAGCTTTCTTT. V gene TRBV27 combines with J gene TRBJ1-1, with D unresolved. V was trimmed by 6 bases and J by 7 bases, leaving 12 bases between them. Germline values: CDR1 MNHEY, CDR2 SMNVEV (reference sequence). The CDR3 loop spans 12 amino acids.

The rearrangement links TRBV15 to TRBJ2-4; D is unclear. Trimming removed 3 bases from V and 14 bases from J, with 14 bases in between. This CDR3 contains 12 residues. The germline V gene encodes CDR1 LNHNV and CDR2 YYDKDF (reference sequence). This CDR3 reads CATSSFSDFKYF. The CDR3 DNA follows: TGTGCCACCAGCAGCTTCAGTGACTTTAAGTACTTC.

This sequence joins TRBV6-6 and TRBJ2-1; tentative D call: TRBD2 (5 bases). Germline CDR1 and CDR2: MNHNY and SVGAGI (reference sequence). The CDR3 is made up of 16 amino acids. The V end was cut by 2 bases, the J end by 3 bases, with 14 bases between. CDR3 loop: CASSYPGRGSYNEQFF. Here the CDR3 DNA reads TGTGCCAGCAGTTACCCGGGTCGGGGAAGCTACAATGAGCAGTTCTTC.

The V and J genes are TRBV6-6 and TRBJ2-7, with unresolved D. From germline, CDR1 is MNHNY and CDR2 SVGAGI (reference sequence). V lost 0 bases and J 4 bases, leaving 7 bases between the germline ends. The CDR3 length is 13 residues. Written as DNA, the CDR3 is TGTGCCAGCAGTTACTCGACGAGATACGAGCAGTACTTC. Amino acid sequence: CASSYSTRYEQYF.

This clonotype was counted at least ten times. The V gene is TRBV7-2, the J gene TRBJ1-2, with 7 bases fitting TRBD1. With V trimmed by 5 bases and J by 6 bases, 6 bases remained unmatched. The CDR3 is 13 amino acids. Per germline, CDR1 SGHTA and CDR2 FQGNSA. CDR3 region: CASSPGTEDGYTF. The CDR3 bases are TGTGCCAGCAGCCCCGGGACAGAGGATGGCTACACCTTC.

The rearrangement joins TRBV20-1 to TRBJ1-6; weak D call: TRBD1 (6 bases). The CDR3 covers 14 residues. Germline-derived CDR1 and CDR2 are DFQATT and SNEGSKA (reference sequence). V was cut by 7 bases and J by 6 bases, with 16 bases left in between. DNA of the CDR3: TGCAGTGTTCACGCAGGGGTTAGTAATTCACCCCTCCACTTT. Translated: CSVHAGVSNSPLHF.

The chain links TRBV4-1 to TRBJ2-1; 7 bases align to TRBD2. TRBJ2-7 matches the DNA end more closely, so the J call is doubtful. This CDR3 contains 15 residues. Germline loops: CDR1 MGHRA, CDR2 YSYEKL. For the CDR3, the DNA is TGCGCCAGCAGCCAAGGCGGGGGTCTTCCCTACGAGCAGTACTTC. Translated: CASSQGGGLPYEQYF.

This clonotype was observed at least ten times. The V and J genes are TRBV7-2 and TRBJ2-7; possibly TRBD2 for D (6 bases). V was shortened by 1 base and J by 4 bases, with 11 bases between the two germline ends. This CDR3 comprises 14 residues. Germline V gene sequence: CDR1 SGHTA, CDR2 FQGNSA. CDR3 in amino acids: CASSLDGGRYEQYF. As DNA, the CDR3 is TGTGCCAGCAGCTTAGACGGGGGACGGTACGAGCAGTACTTC.

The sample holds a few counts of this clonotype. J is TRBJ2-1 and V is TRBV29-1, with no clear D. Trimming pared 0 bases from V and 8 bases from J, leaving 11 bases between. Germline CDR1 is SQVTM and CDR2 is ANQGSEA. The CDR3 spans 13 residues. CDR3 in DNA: TGCAGCGTTGAAGATGGCTTTGCGGATGAGCAGTTCTTC. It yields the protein CSVEDGFADEQFF.

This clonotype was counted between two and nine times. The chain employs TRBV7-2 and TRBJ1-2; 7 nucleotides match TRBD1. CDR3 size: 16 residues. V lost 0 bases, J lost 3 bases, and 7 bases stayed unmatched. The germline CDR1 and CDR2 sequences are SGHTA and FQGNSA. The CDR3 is CASSLAKDQGDYGYTF. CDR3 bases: TGTGCCAGCAGCTTAGCGAAGGATCAGGGGGACTATGGCTACACCTTC.

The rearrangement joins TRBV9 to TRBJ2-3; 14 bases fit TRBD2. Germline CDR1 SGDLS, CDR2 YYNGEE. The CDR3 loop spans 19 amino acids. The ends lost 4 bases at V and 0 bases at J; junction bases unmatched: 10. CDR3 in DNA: TGTGCCAGCAGCTTAGCCGGGACTAGCGGGAGTGCTAGCACAGATACGCAGTATTTT. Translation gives CASSLAGTSGSASTDTQYF.

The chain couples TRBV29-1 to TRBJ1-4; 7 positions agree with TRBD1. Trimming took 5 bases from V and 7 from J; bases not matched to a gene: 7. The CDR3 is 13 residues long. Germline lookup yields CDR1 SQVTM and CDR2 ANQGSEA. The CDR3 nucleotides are TGCAGCGTTATGACAGGGAGGACTGAAAAACTGTTTTTT. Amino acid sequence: CSVMTGRTEKLFF. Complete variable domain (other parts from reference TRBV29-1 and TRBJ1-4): SAVISQKPSRDICQRGTSLTIQCQVDSQVTMMFWYRQQPGQSLTLIATANQGSEATYESGFVIDKFPISRPNLTFSTLTVSNMSPEDSSIYLCSVMTGRTEKLFFGSGTQLSVL.

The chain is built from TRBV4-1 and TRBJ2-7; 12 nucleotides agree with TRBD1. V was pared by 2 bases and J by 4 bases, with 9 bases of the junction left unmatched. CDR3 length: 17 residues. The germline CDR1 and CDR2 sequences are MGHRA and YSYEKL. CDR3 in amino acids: CASSQSLGQGAVYEQYF. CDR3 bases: TGCGCCAGCAGCCAAAGCTTGGGACAGGGGGCGGTTTACGAGCAGTACTTC.